What follows are 8 T cell receptor beta chains derived from one specimen sequenced in a study of T cells in Graves' hyperthyroidism and ophthalmopathy. TCR beta CDR3 regions were amplified from RNA. HTBI primers drove first-round RT-PCR of the TCR CDR3. TCRdb processed the multiplex PCR reads anew with MiXCR; each CDR3 protein has one entry. The sample has approximately 610,000 distinct CDR3 sequences, roughly 14% seen once; the top ten hold roughly 4.5%. The specimen sequenced was blood. These receptors all stem from a woman in her forties with Graves' ophthalmopathy.

The chain combines TRBV6-2 or TRBV6-3 with TRBJ2-7, with 8 bases matching TRBD2. CDR1 and CDR2 (germline): MNHEY, SVGEGT. Trimming cost V 3 bases and J 3 bases; bases outside gene matches: 16. The CDR3 spans 18 residues. CDR3 nucleotide sequence: TGTGCCAGCAGTTATAGGCTAGCGGGCGCAGCCGAGTTCTACGAGCAGTACTTC. It is translated as CASSYRLAGAAEFYEQYF.

The rearrangement uses TRBV19 and TRBJ1-5, with D perhaps TRBD1 (6 bases). Germline CDR1 is LNHDA and CDR2 is SQIVND (reference sequence). Trimming took 7 bases from V and 3 from J, leaving 25 bases between them. CDR3 length: 18 residues. CDR3 sequence (DNA): TGTGCCAGTACCGACCTGAGGGGTGGCAGGGGAATCAATCAGCCCCAGCATTTT. It yields the protein CASTDLRGGRGINQPQHF.

This clonotype was seen many times. This rearrangement joins TRBV11-1 to TRBJ1-1, with TRBD1 identical over 7 bases. The V gene end was trimmed by 5 bases and the J gene end by 2 bases; junction bases not matched to a gene: 5. CDR1 and CDR2 from the germline V gene are SGHAT and FQDESV (reference sequence). The CDR3 is made up of 14 amino acids. The CDR3 is CASSADRFNTEAFF. CDR3 sequence (DNA): TGTGCCAGCAGCGCGGACAGGTTTAACACTGAAGCTTTCTTT.

In this sample, this clonotype turned up many times. The gene calls are TRBV27 and TRBJ1-5; D gene ambiguous. V was trimmed by 4 bases and J by 2 bases, leaving 6 bases between them. This CDR3 spans 13 amino acids. Germline CDR1 reads MNHEY; CDR2 reads SMNVEV (reference sequence). The DNA for the CDR3 is TGTGCCAGCAGTTATACACGCAATCAGCCCCAGCATTTT. This encodes CASSYTRNQPQHF.

This clonotype was detected only a few times. V usage is TRBV11-2 and J usage is TRBJ1-2; 9 bases map to TRBD1. V was pared by 5 bases and J by 5 bases, with 12 bases of the junction left unmatched. The length of the CDR3 is 16 residues. Per germline, CDR1 SGHAT and CDR2 FQNNGV. Here the CDR3 DNA reads TGTGCCAGCAGCCCCGGGACAGGGCAAAAATCGTATGGCTACACCTTC. Translation gives CASSPGTGQKSYGYTF.

This clonotype was recorded at least ten times. The chain uses TRBV20-1 and TRBJ2-7; D is perhaps TRBD1 or TRBD2 (7 bases each). The V gene lost 3 bases and the J gene lost 6 bases, with 12 bases spanning the gap. This CDR3 has 12 residues. From germline, CDR1 is DFQATT and CDR2 SNEGSKA (reference sequence). CDR3 in DNA: TGCAGTGCTAGTACAGGGGAGGGCGAGCAGTACTTC. This codes for CSASTGEGEQYF.

This rearrangement joins TRBV20-1 to TRBJ1-1; possibly TRBD1 for D (5 bases). The CDR3 loop spans 13 amino acids. V dropped 5 bases and J dropped 3 bases, with 13 bases sitting between them. Germline V gives CDR1 DFQATT, CDR2 SNEGSKA (reference sequence). CDR3 amino acids: CSAPILGDTEAFF. CDR3 sequence (DNA): TGCAGTGCTCCTATATTGGGGGACACTGAAGCTTTCTTT.

Regarding this clonotype: A much larger clone is a single base away; this may be a read error. This chain uses TRBV15 with TRBJ2-5, with D hard to call. Trimming cost V 1 base and J 5 bases, with 8 bases left between them. CDR1 and CDR2 from the germline V gene are LNHNV and YYDKDF (reference sequence). CDR3 length: 13 amino acids. CDR3 loop: CATSRVSGETQYF. CDR3 nucleotides: TGTGCCACCAGCAGAGTGTCCGGGGAGACCCAGTACTTC.